The table lists the clone carrying this T cell receptor beta chain with a few counts. Its antigen is still unknown. The data belong to a study of blood T cells in healthy people across ages. Using a J-beta primer mix together with a sample-barcoded 5' primer, a second PCR was run for roughly 6 to 12 cycles. A template-switch adaptor with 12 random nucleotides tagged each cDNA molecule. TCRdb used MiXCR to reprocess the 5' RACE reads, holding one entry per CDR3 protein. Here the sample spans 1,300,000 or so distinct CDR3 sequences, roughly 64% being singletons. This CDR3 contains 14 residues. V was clipped by 11 bases and J by 5 bases, with 18 bases between them. Germline V gene data show CDR1 as MGHDK and CDR2 as SYGVNS. Donors were healthy Caucasian individuals from Russia aged roughly 6 to 90. Study results and limitations: Correlation between TCR beta diversity and naive T cell percentage was strong.

The rearrangement joins TRBV25-1 to TRBJ1-4; tentatively, D is TRBD1 (5 bases). The sequencing input was blood. This TCR came from a man aged 18 to 29 in good health. In DNA, the CDR3 is TGTGCCGGCACCCCAAGGGCAGGGAATGAAAAACTGTTTTTT. This codes for CAGTPRAGNEKLFF. Based on the CDR3 plus reference TRBV25-1 and TRBJ1-4, the full variable domain is EADIYQTPRYLVIGTGKKITLECSQTMGHDKMYWYQQDPGMELHLIHYSYGVNSTEKGDLSSESTVSRIRTEHFPLTLESARPSHTSQYLCAGTPRAGNEKLFFGSGTQLSVL.